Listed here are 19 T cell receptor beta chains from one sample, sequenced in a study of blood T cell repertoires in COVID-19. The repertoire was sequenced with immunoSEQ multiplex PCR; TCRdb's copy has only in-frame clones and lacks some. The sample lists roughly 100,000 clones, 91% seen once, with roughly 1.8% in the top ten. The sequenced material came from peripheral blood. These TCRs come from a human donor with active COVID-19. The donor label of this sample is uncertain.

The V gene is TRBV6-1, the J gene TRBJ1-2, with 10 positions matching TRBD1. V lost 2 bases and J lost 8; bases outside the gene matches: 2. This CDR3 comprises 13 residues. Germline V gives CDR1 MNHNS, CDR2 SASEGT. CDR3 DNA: TGTGCCAGCAGTGAATCGACAGGGGGCGGCTACACCTTC. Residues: CASSESTGGGYTF.

The CDR3 here is CASSRGGDYNEQFF. The CDR3 coding sequence is TGTGCCAGTAGTCGGGGGGGGGACTACAATGAGCAGTTCTTC. J is TRBJ2-1 and V is TRBV19, with 8 bases that match TRBD2. CDR1 and CDR2 (germline): LNHDA, SQIVND (reference sequence). This CDR3 has 14 residues. The V and J ends lost 5 bases and 3 bases, in that order; junction bases with no gene match: 3.

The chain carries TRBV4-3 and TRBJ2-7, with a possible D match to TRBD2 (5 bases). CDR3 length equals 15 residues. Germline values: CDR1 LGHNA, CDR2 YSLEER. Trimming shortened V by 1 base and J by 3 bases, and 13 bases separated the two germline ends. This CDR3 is CASSQGRTGNYEQYF. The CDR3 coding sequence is TGCGCCAGCAGCCAAGGAAGGACCGGGAACTACGAGCAGTACTTC.

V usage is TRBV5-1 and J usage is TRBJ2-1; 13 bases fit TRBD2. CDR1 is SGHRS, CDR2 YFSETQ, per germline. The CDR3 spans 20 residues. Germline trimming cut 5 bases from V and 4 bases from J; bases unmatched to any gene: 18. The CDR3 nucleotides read TGCGCCAGCAGGGACTTTGGACTAGCGGGGGTTTCTCTCCGATACAATGAGCAGTTCTTC. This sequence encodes CASRDFGLAGVSLRYNEQFF. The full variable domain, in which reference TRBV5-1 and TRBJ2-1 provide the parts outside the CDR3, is KAGVTQTPRYLIKTRGQQVTLSCSPISGHRSVSWYQQTPGQGLQFLFEYFSETQRNKGNFPGRFSGRQFSNSRSEMNVSTLELGDSALYLCASRDFGLAGVSLRYNEQFFGPGTRLTVL.

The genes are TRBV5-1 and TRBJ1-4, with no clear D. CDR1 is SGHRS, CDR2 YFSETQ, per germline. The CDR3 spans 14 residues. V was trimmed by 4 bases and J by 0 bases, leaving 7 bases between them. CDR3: CASSRDATNEKLFF. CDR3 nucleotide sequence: TGCGCCAGCAGCCGGGATGCAACTAATGAAAAACTGTTTTTT.

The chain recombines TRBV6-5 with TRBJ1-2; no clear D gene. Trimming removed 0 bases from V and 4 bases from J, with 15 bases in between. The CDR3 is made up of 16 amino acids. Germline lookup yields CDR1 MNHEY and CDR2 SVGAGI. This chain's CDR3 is CASSYSERTDSYGYTF. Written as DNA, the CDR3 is TGTGCCAGCAGTTACTCGGAACGGACTGACTCCTATGGCTACACCTTC.

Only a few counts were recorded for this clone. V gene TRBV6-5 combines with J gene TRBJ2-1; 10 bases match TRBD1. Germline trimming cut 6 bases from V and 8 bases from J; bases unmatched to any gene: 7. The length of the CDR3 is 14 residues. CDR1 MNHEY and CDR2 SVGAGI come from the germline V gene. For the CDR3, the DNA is TGTGCCAGCAGCTCGGACAGGGGGACGCATGAGCAGTTCTTC. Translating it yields CASSSDRGTHEQFF.

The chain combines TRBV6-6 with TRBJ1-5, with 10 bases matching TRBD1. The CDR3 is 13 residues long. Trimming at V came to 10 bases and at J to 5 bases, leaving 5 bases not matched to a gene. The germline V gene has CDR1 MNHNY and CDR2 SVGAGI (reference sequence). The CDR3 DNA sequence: TGTGCCACCGGGACAGGGGTTTATCAGCCCCAGCATTTT. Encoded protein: CATGTGVYQPQHF.

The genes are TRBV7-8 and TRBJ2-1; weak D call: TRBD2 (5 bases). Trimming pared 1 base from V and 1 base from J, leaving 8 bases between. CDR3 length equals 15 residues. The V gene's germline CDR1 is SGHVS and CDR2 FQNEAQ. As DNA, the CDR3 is TGTGCCAGCAGCTTAGAAAGCGGTTCCTACAATGAGCAGTTCTTC. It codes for CASSLESGSYNEQFF.

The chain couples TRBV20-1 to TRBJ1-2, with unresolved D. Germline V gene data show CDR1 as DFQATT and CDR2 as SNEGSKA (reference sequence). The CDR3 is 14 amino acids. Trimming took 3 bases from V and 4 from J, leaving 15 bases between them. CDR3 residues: CSASGSENLYGYTF. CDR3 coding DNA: TGCAGTGCTAGTGGGTCGGAGAATCTCTATGGCTACACCTTC.

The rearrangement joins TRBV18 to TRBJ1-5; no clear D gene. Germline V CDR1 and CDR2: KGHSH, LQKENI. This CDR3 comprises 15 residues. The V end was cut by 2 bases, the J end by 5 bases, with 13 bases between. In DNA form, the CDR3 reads TGTGCCAGCTCACCAAGCCGGGGTGGGGATCAGCCCCAGCATTTT. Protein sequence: CASSPSRGGDQPQHF.

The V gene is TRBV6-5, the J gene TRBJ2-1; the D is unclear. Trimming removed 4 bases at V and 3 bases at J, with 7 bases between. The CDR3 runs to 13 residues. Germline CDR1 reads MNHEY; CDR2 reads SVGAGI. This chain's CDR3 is CASSSSYYNEQFF. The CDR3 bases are TGTGCCAGCAGTTCATCCTACTACAATGAGCAGTTCTTC.

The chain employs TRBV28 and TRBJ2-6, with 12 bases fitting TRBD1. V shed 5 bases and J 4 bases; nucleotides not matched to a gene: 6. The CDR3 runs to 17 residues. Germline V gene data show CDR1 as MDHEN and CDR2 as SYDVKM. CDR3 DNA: TGTGCCAGCAGTAGGGGACAGGGGGCGCGCGGGGCCAACGTCCTGACTTTC. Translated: CASSRGQGARGANVLTF.

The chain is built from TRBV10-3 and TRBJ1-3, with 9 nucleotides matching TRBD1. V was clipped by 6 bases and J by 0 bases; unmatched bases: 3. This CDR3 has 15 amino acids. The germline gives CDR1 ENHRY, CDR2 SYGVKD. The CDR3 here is CAIRKTGGSGNTIYF. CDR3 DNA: TGTGCCATCAGAAAGACAGGGGGCTCTGGAAACACCATATATTTT.

CDR3: CAISPNGAEDEQFF. CDR3 DNA sequence: TGTGCCATCAGCCCAAATGGAGCCGAGGATGAGCAGTTCTTC. The V call is TRBV10-3, the J call TRBJ2-1; no firm D call. The V gene's germline CDR1 is ENHRY and CDR2 SYGVKD. The CDR3 contains 14 residues. The V gene lost 6 bases and the J gene lost 8 bases, with 17 bases spanning the gap.

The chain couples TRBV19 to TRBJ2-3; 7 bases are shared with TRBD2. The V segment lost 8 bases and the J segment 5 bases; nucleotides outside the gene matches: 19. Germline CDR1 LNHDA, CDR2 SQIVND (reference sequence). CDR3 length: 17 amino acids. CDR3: CASSPVSAGVGGDTQYF. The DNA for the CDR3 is TGTGCCAGTTCGCCTGTATCCGCGGGGGTAGGAGGAGATACGCAGTATTTT.

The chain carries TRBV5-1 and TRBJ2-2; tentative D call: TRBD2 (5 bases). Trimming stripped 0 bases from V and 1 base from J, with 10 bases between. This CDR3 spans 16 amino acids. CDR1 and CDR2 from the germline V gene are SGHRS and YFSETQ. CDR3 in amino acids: CASSLEVGENTGELFF. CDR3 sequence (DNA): TGCGCCAGCAGCTTGGAGGTCGGGGAGAACACCGGGGAGCTGTTTTTT. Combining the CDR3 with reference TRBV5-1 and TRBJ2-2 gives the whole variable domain KAGVTQTPRYLIKTRGQQVTLSCSPISGHRSVSWYQQTPGQGLQFLFEYFSETQRNKGNFPGRFSGRQFSNSRSEMNVSTLELGDSALYLCASSLEVGENTGELFFGEGSRLTVL.

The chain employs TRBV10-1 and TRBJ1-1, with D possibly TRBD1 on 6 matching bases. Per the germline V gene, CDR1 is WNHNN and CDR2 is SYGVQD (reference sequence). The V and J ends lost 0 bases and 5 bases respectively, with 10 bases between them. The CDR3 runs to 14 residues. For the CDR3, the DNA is TGCGCCAGCAGTGAGTCGGGGCAGGGGACTGAAGCTTTCTTT. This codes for CASSESGQGTEAFF.

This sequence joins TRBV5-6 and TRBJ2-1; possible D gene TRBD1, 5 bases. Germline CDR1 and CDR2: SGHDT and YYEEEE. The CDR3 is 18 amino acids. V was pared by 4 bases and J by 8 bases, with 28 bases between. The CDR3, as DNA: TGTGCCAGCAGCAACGTGCCAGGGCTTATACAGGTAAACGATGAGCAGTTCTTC. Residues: CASSNVPGLIQVNDEQFF.